The 8 T cell receptor beta chains below all came from one sample that was sequenced in a study of blood T cell repertoires in COVID-19. TCRdb keeps only in-frame clones here, not all; method: immunoSEQ multiplex PCR. This table holds about 260,000 clones, roughly 82% found once. Sequenced: PBMCs or T cells enriched from blood (not recorded which). Receptors originate from a woman in her forties or fifties who had recovered from COVID-19.

This chain connects TRBV29-1 to TRBJ2-3, with TRBD2 matching 13 bases. The CDR3 length is 14 residues. V lost 7 bases to trimming and J lost 4 bases; unmatched junction nucleotides: 5. CDR1 and CDR2 (germline): SQVTM, ANQGSEA. This chain's CDR3 is CSAKLAGGPDTQYF. In DNA, the CDR3 is TGCAGCGCCAAACTAGCGGGAGGGCCAGATACGCAGTATTTT.

The chain uses TRBV3-1 (or the pseudogene TRBV3-2) and TRBJ1-2; perhaps TRBD1 as D (6 bases). The V end was cut by 4 bases, the J end by 4 bases, with 16 bases between. Germline V CDR1 and CDR2: LGHDT, YNNKEL (reference sequence). CDR3 size: 15 residues. This CDR3 is CASSLRQAGGYGYTF. CDR3 DNA: TGTGCCAGCAGCCTTAGACAGGCTGGCGGCTATGGCTACACCTTC.

CDR3 DNA sequence: TGTGCCACCTTTTATAGCAATCAGCCCCAGCATTTT. This translates into CATFYSNQPQHF. This chain links TRBV5-3 with TRBJ1-5; D call uncertain. TRBV5-3 carries the ORF label, with uncertain function. There are 12 residues in the CDR3. Trimming stripped 9 bases from V and 0 bases from J, with 7 bases between.

The gene calls are TRBV7-2 and TRBJ1-6; maybe TRBD1 (6 bases). The germline CDR1 and CDR2 sequences are SGHTA and FQGNSA. The V gene lost 7 bases and the J gene lost 15 bases, with 13 bases spanning the gap. The CDR3 consists of 11 residues. The chain's CDR3 is CASTQGLILHF. CDR3 bases: TGTGCCAGCACACAGGGTTTAATCCTCCACTTT.

This clone was seen a single time. The V gene is TRBV7-2, the J gene TRBJ2-1, with 16 bases that match TRBD2. Germline-derived CDR1 and CDR2 are SGHTA and FQGNSA. The V gene end was trimmed by 4 bases and the J gene end by 9 bases; junction bases not matched to a gene: 6. The CDR3 is made up of 16 amino acids. CDR3 DNA: TGTGCCAGCAGCTCCGGGACTAGCGGGAGGGCCGTTGAGCAGTTCTTC. Translating it yields CASSSGTSGRAVEQFF.

The chain couples TRBV7-9 to TRBJ1-2; D perhaps matches TRBD1 (6 bases). The CDR3 spans 16 residues. CDR1 and CDR2 from the germline V gene are SEHNR and FQNEAQ (reference sequence). V shed 5 bases and J shed 1 base, with 17 bases lying between them. CDR3 amino acids: CASSPGRDNHNYGYTF. The CDR3 DNA sequence: TGTGCCAGCAGCCCTGGACGGGACAACCATAACTATGGCTACACCTTC. Drawing the rest from reference TRBV7-9 and TRBJ1-2, the complete variable domain is DTGVSQNPRHKITKRGQNVTFRCDPISEHNRLYWYRQTLGQGPEFLTYFQNEAQLEKSRLLSDRFSAERPKGSFSTLEIQRTEQGDSAMYLCASSPGRDNHNYGYTFGSGTRLTVV.

The chain is built from TRBV28 and TRBJ1-2; 8 positions agree with TRBD1. V lost 3 bases to trimming and J lost 8 bases; unmatched junction nucleotides: 8. The germline V gene encodes CDR1 MDHEN and CDR2 SYDVKM. There are 14 residues in the CDR3. The CDR3 DNA reads as TGTGCCAGCAGTTTGAACAGGGGGATGGGAGGCTACACCTTC. This codes for CASSLNRGMGGYTF.

This clone has a single count. The chain combines TRBV7-3 with TRBJ2-1, with 9 positions matching TRBD1. CDR1 and CDR2 from the germline V gene are SGHTA and FQGTGA. The CDR3 runs 16 residues. J gave up 5 bases and V 5 bases, and 10 bases lay outside the gene matches. CDR3 protein: CASSHRGTGTNNEQFF. CDR3 nucleotides: TGTGCCAGCAGCCATAGGGGGACAGGGACTAACAATGAGCAGTTCTTC.